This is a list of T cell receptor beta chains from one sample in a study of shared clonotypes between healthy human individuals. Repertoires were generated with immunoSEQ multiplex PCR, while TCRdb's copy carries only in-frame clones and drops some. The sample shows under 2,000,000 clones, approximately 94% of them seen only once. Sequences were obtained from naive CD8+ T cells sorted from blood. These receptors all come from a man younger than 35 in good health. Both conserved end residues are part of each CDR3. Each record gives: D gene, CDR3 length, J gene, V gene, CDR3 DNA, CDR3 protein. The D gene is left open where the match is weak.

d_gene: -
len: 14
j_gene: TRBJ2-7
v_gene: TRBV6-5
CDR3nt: TGTGCCAGCAGTTACTCGGAGGGAACTCGAGAGCAGTACTTC
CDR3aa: CASSYSEGTREQYF

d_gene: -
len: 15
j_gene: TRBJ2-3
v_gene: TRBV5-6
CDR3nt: TGTGCCAGCACCCCCGATGCGGGACCCACAGATACGCAGTATTTT
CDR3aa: CASTPDAGPTDTQYF

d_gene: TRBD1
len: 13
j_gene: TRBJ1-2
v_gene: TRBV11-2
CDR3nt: TGTGCCAGCAGCTTTACAGGGGATGCGGGCTACACCTTC
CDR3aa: CASSFTGDAGYTF

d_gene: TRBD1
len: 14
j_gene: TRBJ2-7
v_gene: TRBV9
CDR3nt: TGTGCCAGCAGCGCCCCGGGACAGACTTACGAGCAGTACTTC
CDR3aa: CASSAPGQTYEQYF

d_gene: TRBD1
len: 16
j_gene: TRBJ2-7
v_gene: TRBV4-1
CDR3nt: TGCGCCAGCAGCCTCTCCACCGGGACAGGGGAGGGGGAGCAGTACTTC
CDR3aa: CASSLSTGTGEGEQYF

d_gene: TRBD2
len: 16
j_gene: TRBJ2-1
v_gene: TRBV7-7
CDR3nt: TGTGCTAGCAGCTTAGGCGGGAGAACGCTAACCAATGAGCAGTTCTTC
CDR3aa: CASSLGGRTLTNEQFF

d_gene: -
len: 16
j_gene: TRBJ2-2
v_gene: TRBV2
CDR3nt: TGTGCCAGCAGTGAAGCTGGATGGGGCTTGGCCGGGGAGCTGTTTTTT
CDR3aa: CASSEAGWGLAGELFF

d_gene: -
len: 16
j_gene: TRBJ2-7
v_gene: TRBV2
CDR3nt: TGTGCCAGCAGTGAAGCGACGTCAGGCCCTTACTACGAGCAGTGCTTC
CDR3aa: CASSEATSGPYYEQCF

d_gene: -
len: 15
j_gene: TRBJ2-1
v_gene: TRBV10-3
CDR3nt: TGTGCCATCGGTGACGGGGGAGGCGGGTACAATGAGCAGTTCTTC
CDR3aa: CAIGDGGGGYNEQFF

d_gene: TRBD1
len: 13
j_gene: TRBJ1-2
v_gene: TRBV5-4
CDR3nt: TGTGCCAGCAGCGCGAGGACAGGTGATGGCTACACCTTC
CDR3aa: CASSARTGDGYTF